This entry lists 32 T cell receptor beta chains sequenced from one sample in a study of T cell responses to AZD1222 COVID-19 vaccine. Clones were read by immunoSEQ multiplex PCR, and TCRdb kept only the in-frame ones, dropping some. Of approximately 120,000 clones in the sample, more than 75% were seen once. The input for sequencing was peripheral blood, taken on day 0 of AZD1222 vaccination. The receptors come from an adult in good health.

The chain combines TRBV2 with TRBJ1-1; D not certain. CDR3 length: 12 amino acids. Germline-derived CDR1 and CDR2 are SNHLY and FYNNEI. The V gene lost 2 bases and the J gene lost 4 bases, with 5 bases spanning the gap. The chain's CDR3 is CASSEKVTEAFF. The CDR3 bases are TGTGCCAGCAGTGAAAAGGTCACTGAAGCTTTCTTT.

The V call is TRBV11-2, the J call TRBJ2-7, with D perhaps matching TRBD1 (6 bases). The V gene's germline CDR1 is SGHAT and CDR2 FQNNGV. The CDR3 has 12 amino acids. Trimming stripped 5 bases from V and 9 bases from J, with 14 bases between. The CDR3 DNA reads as TGTGCCAGCAGCCAGGCCAGGGGCGCGCAGTACTTC. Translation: CASSQARGAQYF.

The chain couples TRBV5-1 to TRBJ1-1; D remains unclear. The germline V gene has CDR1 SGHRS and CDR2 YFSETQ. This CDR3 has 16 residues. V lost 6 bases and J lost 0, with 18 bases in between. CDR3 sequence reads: CASKKLEGRLNTEAFF. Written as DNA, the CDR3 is TGCGCCAGCAAGAAATTAGAAGGAAGACTGAACACTGAAGCTTTCTTT.

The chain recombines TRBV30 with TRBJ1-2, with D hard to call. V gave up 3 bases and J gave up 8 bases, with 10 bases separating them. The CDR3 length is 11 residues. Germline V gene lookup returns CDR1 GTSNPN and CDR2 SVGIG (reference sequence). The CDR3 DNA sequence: TGTGCCTGGAGGGCGGGCGGGGGCTACACCTTC. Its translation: CAWRAGGGYTF.

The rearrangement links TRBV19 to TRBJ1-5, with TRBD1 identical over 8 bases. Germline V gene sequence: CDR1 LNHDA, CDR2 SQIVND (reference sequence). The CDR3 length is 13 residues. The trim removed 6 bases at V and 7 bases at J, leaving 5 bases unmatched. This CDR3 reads CASRNRGEQPQHF. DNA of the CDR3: TGTGCCAGTAGAAACAGGGGGGAACAGCCCCAGCATTTT. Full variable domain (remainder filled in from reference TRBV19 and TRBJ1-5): DGGITQSPKYLFRKEGQNVTLSCEQNLNHDAMYWYRQDPGQGLRLIYYSQIVNDFQKGDIAEGYSVSREKKESFPLTVTSAQKNPTAFYLCASRNRGEQPQHFGDGTRLSIL.

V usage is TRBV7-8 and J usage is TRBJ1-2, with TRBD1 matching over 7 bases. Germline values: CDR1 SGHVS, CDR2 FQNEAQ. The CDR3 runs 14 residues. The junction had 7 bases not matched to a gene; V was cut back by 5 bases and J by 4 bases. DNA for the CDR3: TGTGCCAGCAGCCGAGACAGGGTAGGCTATGGCTACACCTTC. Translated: CASSRDRVGYGYTF.

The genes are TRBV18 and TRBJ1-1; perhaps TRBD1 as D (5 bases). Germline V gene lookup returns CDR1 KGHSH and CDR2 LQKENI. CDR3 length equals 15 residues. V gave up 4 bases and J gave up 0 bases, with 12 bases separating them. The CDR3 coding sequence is TGTGCCAGCTCACGCCGACAGTCCTTGAACACTGAAGCTTTCTTT. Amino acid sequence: CASSRRQSLNTEAFF. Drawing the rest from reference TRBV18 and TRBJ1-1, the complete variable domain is NAGVMQNPRHLVRRRGQEARLRCSPMKGHSHVYWYRQLPEEGLKFMVYLQKENIIDESGMPKERFSAEFPKEGPSILRIQQVVRGDSAAYFCASSRRQSLNTEAFFGQGTRLTVV.

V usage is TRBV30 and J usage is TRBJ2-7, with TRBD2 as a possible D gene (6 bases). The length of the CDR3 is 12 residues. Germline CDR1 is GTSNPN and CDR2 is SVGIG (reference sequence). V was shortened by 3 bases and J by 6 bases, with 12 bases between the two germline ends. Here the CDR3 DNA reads TGTGCCTGGAGGGGACTGGGAGTCGAGCAGTACTTC. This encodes CAWRGLGVEQYF. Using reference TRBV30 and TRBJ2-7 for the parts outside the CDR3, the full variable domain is SQTIHQWPATLVQPVGSPLSLECTVEGTSNPNLYWYRQAAGRGLQLLFYSVGIGQISSEVPQNLSASRPQDRQFILSSKKLLLSDSGFYLCAWRGLGVEQYFGPGTRLTVT.

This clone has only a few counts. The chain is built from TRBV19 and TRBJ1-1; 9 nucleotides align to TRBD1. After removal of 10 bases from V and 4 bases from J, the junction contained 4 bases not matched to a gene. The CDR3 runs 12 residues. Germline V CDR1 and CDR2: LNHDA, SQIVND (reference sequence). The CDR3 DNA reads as TGTGCCACCGGACAGGGGCGCACTGAAGCTTTCTTT. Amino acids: CATGQGRTEAFF.

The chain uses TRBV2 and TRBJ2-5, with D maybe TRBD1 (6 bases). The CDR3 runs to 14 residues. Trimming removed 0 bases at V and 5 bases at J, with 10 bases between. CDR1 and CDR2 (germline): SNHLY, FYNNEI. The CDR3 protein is CASSEATGRETQYF. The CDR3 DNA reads TGTGCCAGCAGTGAAGCGACAGGACGGGAGACCCAGTACTTC.

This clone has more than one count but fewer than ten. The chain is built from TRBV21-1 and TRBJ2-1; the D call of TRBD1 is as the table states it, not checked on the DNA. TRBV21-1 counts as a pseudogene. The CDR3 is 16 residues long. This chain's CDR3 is CASSKQGCDQYNEQFF. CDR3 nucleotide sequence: TGTGCCAGCAGCAAACAGGGCTGTGATCAATACAATGAGCAGTTCTTC.

CDR3 sequence (DNA): TGCAGCGTCGGGGGGGACAGTGAAGCTTTCTTT. Residues: CSVGGDSEAFF. This chain links TRBV29-1 with TRBJ1-1; 7 bases map to TRBD1. Germline CDR1 and CDR2: SQVTM and ANQGSEA. CDR3 length: 11 residues. V lost 6 bases and J lost 7; bases outside the gene matches: 5.

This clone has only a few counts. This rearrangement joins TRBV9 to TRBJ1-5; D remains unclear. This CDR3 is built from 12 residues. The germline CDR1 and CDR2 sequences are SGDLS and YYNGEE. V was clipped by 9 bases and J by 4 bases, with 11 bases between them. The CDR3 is CAKSGRNQPQHF. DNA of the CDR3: TGTGCCAAGAGCGGGCGAAATCAGCCCCAGCATTTT.

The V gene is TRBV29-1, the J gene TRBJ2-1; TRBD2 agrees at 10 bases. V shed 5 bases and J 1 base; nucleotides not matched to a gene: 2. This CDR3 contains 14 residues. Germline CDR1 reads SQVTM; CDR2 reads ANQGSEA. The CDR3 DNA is TGCAGCGTTACACTAGCGGGGTCCTACAATGAGCAGTTCTTC. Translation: CSVTLAGSYNEQFF.

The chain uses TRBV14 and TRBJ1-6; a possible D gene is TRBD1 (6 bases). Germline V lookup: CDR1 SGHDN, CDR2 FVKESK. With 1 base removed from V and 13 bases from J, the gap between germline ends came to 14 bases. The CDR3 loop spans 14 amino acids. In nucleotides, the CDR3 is TGTGCCAGCAGCCAAGCTGCCGGGGGGCCGCCCCTCCACTTT. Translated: CASSQAAGGPPLHF.

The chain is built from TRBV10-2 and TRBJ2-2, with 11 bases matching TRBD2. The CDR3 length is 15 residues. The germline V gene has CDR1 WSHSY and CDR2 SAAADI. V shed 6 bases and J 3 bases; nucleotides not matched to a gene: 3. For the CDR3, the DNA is TGCGCCAGCAGAGAGGGACTAGCGGACACCGGGGAGCTGTTTTTT. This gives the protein CASREGLADTGELFF.

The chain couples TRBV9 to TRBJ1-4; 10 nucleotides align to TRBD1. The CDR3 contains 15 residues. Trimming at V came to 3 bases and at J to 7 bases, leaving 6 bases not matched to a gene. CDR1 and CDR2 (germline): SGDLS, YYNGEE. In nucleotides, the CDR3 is TGTGCCAGCAGCGCCGGACAGGGGGTTGTTGAAAAACTGTTTTTT. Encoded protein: CASSAGQGVVEKLFF.

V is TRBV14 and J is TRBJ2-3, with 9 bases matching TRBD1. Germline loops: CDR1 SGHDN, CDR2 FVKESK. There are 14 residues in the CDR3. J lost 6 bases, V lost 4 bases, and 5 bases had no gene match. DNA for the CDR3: TGTGCCAGCAGCCGGGACAGGGATTCGGATACGCAGTATTTT. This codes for CASSRDRDSDTQYF.

The CDR3 coding sequence is TGTGCCAGTAGTATAAAACTCGGGACAGTTCCCACCGGGGAGCTGTTTTTT. Protein: CASSIKLGTVPTGELFF. J is TRBJ2-2 and V is TRBV19; 7 positions match TRBD1. This CDR3 region has 17 residues. Germline values: CDR1 LNHDA, CDR2 SQIVND (reference sequence). The V segment lost 2 bases and the J segment 4 bases; nucleotides outside the gene matches: 10.

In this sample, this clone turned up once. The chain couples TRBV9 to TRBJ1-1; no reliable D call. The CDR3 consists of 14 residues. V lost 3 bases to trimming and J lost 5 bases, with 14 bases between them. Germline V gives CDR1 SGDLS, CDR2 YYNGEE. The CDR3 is CASSAGPGGTEAFF. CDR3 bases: TGTGCCAGCAGCGCAGGACCAGGAGGAACTGAAGCTTTCTTT.

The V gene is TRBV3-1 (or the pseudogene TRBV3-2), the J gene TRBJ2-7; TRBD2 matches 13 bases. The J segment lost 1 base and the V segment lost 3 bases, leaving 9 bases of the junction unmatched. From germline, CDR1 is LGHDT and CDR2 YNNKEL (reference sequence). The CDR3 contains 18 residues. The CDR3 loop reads CASSHPGLAGDLSYEQYF. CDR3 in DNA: TGTGCCAGCAGCCACCCAGGACTAGCGGGGGACCTATCCTACGAGCAGTACTTC.

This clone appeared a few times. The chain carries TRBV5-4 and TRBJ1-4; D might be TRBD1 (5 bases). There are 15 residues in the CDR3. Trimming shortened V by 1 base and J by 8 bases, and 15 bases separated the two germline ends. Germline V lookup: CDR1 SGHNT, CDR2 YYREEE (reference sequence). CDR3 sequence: CASSLRERGSEKLFF. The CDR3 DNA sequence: TGTGCCAGCAGCTTGAGGGAGAGGGGAAGCGAAAAACTGTTTTTT.

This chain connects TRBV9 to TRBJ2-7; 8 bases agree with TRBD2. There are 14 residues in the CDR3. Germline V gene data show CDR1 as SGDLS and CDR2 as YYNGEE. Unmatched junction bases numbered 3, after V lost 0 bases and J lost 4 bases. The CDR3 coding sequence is TGTGCCAGCAGCGTAGGAGGCGGGGGGTACGAGCAGTACTTC. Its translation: CASSVGGGGYEQYF.

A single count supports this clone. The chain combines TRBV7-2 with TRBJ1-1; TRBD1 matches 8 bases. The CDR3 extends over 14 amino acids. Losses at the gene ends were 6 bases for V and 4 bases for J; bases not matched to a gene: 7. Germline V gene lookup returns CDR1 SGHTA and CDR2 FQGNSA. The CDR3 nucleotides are TGTGCCAGCAGAAAGGACAGGGCGGTCACTGAAGCTTTCTTT. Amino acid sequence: CASRKDRAVTEAFF.

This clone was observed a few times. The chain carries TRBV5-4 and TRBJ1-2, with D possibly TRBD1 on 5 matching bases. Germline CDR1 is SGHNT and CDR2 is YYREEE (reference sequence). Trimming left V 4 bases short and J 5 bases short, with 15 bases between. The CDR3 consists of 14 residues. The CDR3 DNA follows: TGTGCCAGCAGCAACCCATCAGGGAATTATGGCTACACCTTC. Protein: CASSNPSGNYGYTF.

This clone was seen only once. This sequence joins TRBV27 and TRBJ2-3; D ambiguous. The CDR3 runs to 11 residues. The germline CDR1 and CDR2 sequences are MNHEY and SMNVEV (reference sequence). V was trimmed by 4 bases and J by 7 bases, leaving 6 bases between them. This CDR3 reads CASSSDNTQYF. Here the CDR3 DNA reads TGTGCCAGCAGTTCCGATAATACGCAGTATTTT.

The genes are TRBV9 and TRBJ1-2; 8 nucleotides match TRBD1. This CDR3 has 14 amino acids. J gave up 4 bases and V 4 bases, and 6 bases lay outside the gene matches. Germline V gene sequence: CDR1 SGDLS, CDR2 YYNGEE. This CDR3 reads CASSSQGAGYGYTF. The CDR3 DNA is TGTGCCAGCAGCTCCCAGGGGGCAGGCTATGGCTACACCTTC.

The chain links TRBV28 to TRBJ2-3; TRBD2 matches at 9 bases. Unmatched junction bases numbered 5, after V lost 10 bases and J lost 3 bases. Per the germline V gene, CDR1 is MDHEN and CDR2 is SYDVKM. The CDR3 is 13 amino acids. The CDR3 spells CATSLAGTDTQYF. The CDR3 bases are TGTGCCACCTCTCTAGCGGGGACAGATACGCAGTATTTT.

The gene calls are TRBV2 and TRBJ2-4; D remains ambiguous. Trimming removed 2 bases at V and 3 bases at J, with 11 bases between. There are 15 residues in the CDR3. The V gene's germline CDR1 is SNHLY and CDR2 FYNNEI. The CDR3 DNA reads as TGTGCCAGCAGTGAACCCCAGGCGAGCAAAAACATTCAGTACTTC. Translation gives CASSEPQASKNIQYF.

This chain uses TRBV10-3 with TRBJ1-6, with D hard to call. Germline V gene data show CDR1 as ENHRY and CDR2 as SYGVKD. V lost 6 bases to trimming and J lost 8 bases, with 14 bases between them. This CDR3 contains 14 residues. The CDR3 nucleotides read TGTGCCATCAGCCTGGAGGGCCATGATTCACCCCTCCACTTT. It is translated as CAISLEGHDSPLHF.

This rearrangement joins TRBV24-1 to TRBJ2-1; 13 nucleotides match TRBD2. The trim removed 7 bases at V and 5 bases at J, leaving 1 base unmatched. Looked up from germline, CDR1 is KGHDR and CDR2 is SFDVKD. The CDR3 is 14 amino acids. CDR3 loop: CATRGTSGNNEQFF. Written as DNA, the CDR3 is TGTGCCACCAGGGGGACTAGCGGGAACAATGAGCAGTTCTTC.

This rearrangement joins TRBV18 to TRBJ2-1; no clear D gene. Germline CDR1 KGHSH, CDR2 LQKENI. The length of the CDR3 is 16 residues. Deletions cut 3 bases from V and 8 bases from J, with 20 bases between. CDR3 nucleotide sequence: TGTGCCAGCTCACCCTACGGGCTCGGCATTTGGGATGAGCAGTTCTTC. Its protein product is CASSPYGLGIWDEQFF.